The source of this T cell receptor beta chain is a study of blood T cell repertoires in COVID-19. Study overall: Spain, Italy and the United States supplied samples that represented acute and convalescent COVID-19. T cells, B-cell-depleted T cells, or PBMCs provided the cDNA or gDNA that served as material.

Original data processing: Amplified reference gene primers provided the basis for estimating nucleated cell counts. Profiling relied on immunoSEQ multiplex PCR, and the TCRdb table lists in-frame clones only, not all of them. V and J calls and clone size come straight from that table; D and trimming were deduced from the DNA. This table holds about 160,000 clones, approximately 81% found once. CDR1 and CDR2 from the germline V gene are SQVTM and ANQGSEA. CDR3 length equals 13 residues. Between the trimmed V and J ends, which lost 6 bases and 0 bases, there was a span of 9 bases. The Seattle site enrolled patients during active infection and followed them longitudinally.

This receptor was identified in a woman in her 50s with COVID-19, enrolled during active disease. Sequenced material: peripheral blood. The chain has TRBV29-1 and TRBJ1-3; D uncertain. The CDR3, as DNA: TGCAGCGTGACGGGGAGCTCTGGAAACACCATATATTTT. It specifies CSVTGSSGNTIYF.